Each of the 15 T cell receptor beta chains below was sequenced from the same sample in a study of CD8 T cells in ankylosing spondylitis. Via MiXCR, TCRdb re-called the 5' RACE reads, giving one row per CDR3 protein. The sample includes hundreds of thousands of distinct CDR3 sequences, roughly 22% of them seen just once. Sequences were obtained from blood, either unsorted or a sorted T cell fraction (not recorded which). The receptor source for this set is a male donor with ankylosing spondylitis or in good health (not recorded which).

This chain joins TRBV12-3 or TRBV12-4 and TRBJ1-5, with D perhaps matching TRBD1 (5 bases). With 4 bases removed from V and 9 bases from J, the gap between germline ends came to 10 bases. This CDR3 region has 12 residues. CDR3 coding DNA: TGTGCCAGCAGTTCGGACACCCGGCCCCAGCATTTT. It specifies CASSSDTRPQHF.

Only a few counts were recorded for this clonotype. This chain connects TRBV12-3 or TRBV12-4 to TRBJ2-5, with D perhaps matching TRBD1 or TRBD2 (5 bases each). CDR3 length: 14 residues. Trimming cost V 4 bases and J 0 bases, with 9 bases left between them. CDR3 loop: CASSSGRNQETQYF. The CDR3 DNA is TGTGCCAGCAGTTCGGGGCGGAACCAAGAGACCCAGTACTTC.

In its sample, this clonotype was seen a few times. This sequence joins TRBV4-1 and TRBJ2-1, with D hard to call. Deletions cut 1 base from V and 6 bases from J, with 13 bases between. There are 15 residues in the CDR3. In germline, CDR1 is MGHRA, CDR2 YSYEKL. The CDR3 here is CASSQVQGSGNEQFF. In DNA form, the CDR3 reads TGCGCCAGCAGCCAAGTTCAAGGGTCCGGCAATGAGCAGTTCTTC.

At least ten counts were recorded for this clonotype. The V gene is TRBV10-1, the J gene TRBJ2-7; the D is unclear. Trimming removed 2 bases at V and 6 bases at J, with 11 bases between. CDR3 length: 13 residues. Germline values: CDR1 WNHNN, CDR2 SYGVQD (reference sequence). The CDR3 is CASSEGLLSEQYF. As DNA, the CDR3 is TGCGCCAGCAGTGAGGGGCTTTTGAGCGAGCAGTACTTC.

This clonotype has just a few counts. The chain combines TRBV15 with TRBJ2-3, with TRBD2 matching over 14 bases. Per germline, CDR1 LNHNV and CDR2 YYDKDF (reference sequence). The CDR3 covers 20 residues. After removal of 2 bases from V and 1 base from J, the junction contained 11 bases not matched to a gene. The CDR3 loop is CATSRPLDRTSGGRTDTQYF. The CDR3 DNA sequence: TGTGCCACCAGCAGACCCCTGGACCGGACTAGCGGGGGGCGCACAGATACGCAGTATTTT.

This rearrangement joins TRBV7-9 to TRBJ2-5; 7 bases are shared with TRBD1. Germline V lookup: CDR1 SEHNR, CDR2 FQNEAQ (reference sequence). J gave up 2 bases and V 6 bases, and 6 bases lay outside the gene matches. The CDR3 sequence is 14 residues long. The CDR3 bases are TGTGCCAGCAGTCGCTGGGACAGACAAGAGACCCAGTACTTC. Amino acids: CASSRWDRQETQYF.

The sample holds a few counts of this clonotype. This chain connects TRBV5-6 to TRBJ2-3, with 9 bases lining up with TRBD1. From germline, CDR1 is SGHDT and CDR2 YYEEEE. CDR3 size: 15 residues. V lost 7 bases to trimming and J lost 2 bases; unmatched junction nucleotides: 8. In nucleotides, the CDR3 is TGTGCCAGCTCGAGACAGGGGGGGACCACAGATACGCAGTATTTT. Its translation is CASSRQGGTTDTQYF.

V gene TRBV4-2 combines with J gene TRBJ2-1; D is uncertain. Germline-derived CDR1 and CDR2 are LGHNA and YNFKEQ. V was clipped by 0 bases and J by 2 bases, with 11 bases between them. The CDR3 is 16 amino acids. Here the CDR3 reads CASSQDRALPYNEQFF. The CDR3 DNA follows: TGTGCCAGCAGCCAAGATAGGGCTCTCCCCTACAATGAGCAGTTCTTC.

This clonotype appeared a few times. The V and J genes are TRBV7-3 and TRBJ1-1; 7 nucleotides match TRBD1. This CDR3 region has 15 residues. The V gene end was trimmed by 5 bases and the J gene end by 1 base; junction bases not matched to a gene: 7. Germline V gene lookup returns CDR1 SGHTA and CDR2 FQGTGA. The CDR3 protein is CASSAQGGGNTEAFF. The CDR3, as DNA: TGTGCCAGCAGCGCCCAGGGGGGTGGGAACACTGAAGCTTTCTTT.

The chain carries TRBV12-3 or TRBV12-4 and TRBJ1-1, with D hard to call. The CDR3 spans 13 residues. V was trimmed by 5 bases and J by 4 bases, leaving 11 bases between them. The chain's CDR3 is CASSGIFGTEAFF. In DNA, the CDR3 is TGTGCCAGCAGTGGGATATTCGGCACTGAAGCTTTCTTT.

The chain couples TRBV9 to TRBJ1-2; the D is unclear. Trimming stripped 4 bases from V and 1 base from J, with 11 bases between. The germline CDR1 and CDR2 sequences are SGDLS and YYNGEE. CDR3 length equals 14 residues. The CDR3, as DNA: TGTGCCAGCAGCCCCCGGACGGGTAACTATGGCTACACCTTC. It yields the protein CASSPRTGNYGYTF.

This clonotype was observed a few times. This chain connects TRBV27 to TRBJ2-2; D is unclear. The V and J ends lost 7 bases and 0 bases respectively, with 12 bases between them. This CDR3 has 15 amino acids. Per germline, CDR1 MNHEY and CDR2 SMNVEV (reference sequence). The chain's CDR3 is CASNGSQTNTGELFF. CDR3 coding DNA: TGTGCCAGCAATGGCAGCCAAACGAACACCGGGGAGCTGTTTTTT.

The chain joins TRBV12-3 or TRBV12-4 to TRBJ1-1; 7 bases line up with TRBD1. The trim removed 0 bases at V and 3 bases at J, leaving 4 bases unmatched. The CDR3 is 15 amino acids. CDR3 region: CASSLAGDRDTEAFF. In nucleotides, the CDR3 is TGTGCCAGCAGTTTAGCCGGGGACAGAGACACTGAAGCTTTCTTT.

In its sample, this clonotype was seen a few times. Written as DNA, the CDR3 is TGTGCCAGCATGACCGGGACTAGCGGGACAGATACGCAGTATTTT. Translating it yields CASMTGTSGTDTQYF. V and J are TRBV5-5 and TRBJ2-3; TRBD2 agrees at 12 bases. The CDR3 has 15 amino acids. With 6 bases clipped from V and 3 bases from J, the junction kept 5 bases outside the gene matches. CDR1 and CDR2 (germline): SGHKS, YYEKEE (reference sequence).

A few counts support this clonotype. The rearrangement uses TRBV11-2 and TRBJ2-1; D not resolved. This CDR3 has 14 amino acids. Germline loops: CDR1 SGHAT, CDR2 FQNNGV. V was cut by 4 bases and J by 4 bases, with 11 bases left in between. The CDR3 nucleotides read TGTGCCAGCAGCTCCATCCCAGGTTACAATGAGCAGTTCTTC. Its translation is CASSSIPGYNEQFF. Supplemented by reference TRBV11-2 and TRBJ2-1, the full variable domain reads EAGVAQSPRYKIIEKRQSVAFWCNPISGHATLYWYQQILGQGPKLLIQFQNNGVVDDSQLPKDRFSAERLKGVDSTLKIQPAKLEDSAVYLCASSSIPGYNEQFFGPGTRLTVL.